This T cell receptor (beta chain) came from a study of graft-versus-host responses after intestinal transplantation. This table comes from immunoSEQ multiplex PCR, and its TCRdb copy is limited to in-frame clones, with some not included. Among about 20,000 clones, 35% to 40% were seen once, and the ten largest hold around 1%. This CDR3 is built from 14 residues. Trimming cost V 0 bases and J 6 bases, with 11 bases left between them. Germline V gene lookup returns CDR1 MGHRA and CDR2 YSYEKL. J is TRBJ1-2 and V is TRBV4-1, with D possibly matching TRBD1 (5 bases). Sequences were derived from alloreactive CD4+ T cells from a mixed lymphocyte reaction culture, sampled before intestinal transplant. The subset: CFSE-low proliferating T cells sorted from approximately six-day pre-transplant mixed lymphocyte reaction (GvH or HvG direction). The origin of this receptor is a human patient who received an intestinal transplant. This CDR3 is CASSQEGQVHGYTF. DNA of the CDR3: TGCGCCAGCAGCCAAGAGGGGCAGGTCCATGGCTACACCTTC.